This TCR beta chain was observed in a study of T cell responses to AZD1222 COVID-19 vaccine. Study-wide background: Pooling of second doses given at about 4 or about 12 weeks was done.

General study findings and limits: Donors were chiefly white British, with a greater number of females, and clonal diversity was perhaps underestimated.

Germline V gene lookup returns CDR1 SGHNT and CDR2 YYREEE (reference sequence). CDR3 length equals 19 residues. V was pared by 0 bases and J by 5 bases, with 16 bases of the junction left unmatched. As to this clone: Its antigen is not identified.

Measured with immunoSEQ multiplex PCR; TCRdb has only the in-frame clones, and not every one. Of under 150,000 clones in the sample, about 93% were seen once. This receptor was obtained from an adult in good health. This sequence joins TRBV5-4 and TRBJ2-1; TRBD1 matches 8 bases. Sequenced here: peripheral blood, sampled on day 0 of AZD1222 vaccination. CDR3 nucleotide sequence: TGTGCCAGCAGCTTGGGACAGGGGCGGATCCCTCAATTAAACAATGAGCAGTTCTTC. As protein: CASSLGQGRIPQLNNEQFF.